This T cell receptor beta chain comes out of a study of beta chain features in type 1 diabetes (dated by TCRdb to between 2017 and 2018). For context, the study as a whole: Mean age, gender distribution, total cell number and subset yield were not different between patients and healthy donors. A total of just under 110,000,000 sorted cells were examined across all samples, and RNA yield correlated strongly with the number of cells per subset. In the study, recently diagnosed type 1 diabetes patients and matched healthy donors were compared on the TCRB repertoires of their sorted circulating CD4+ T cell subsets. Regulatory and stem cell-like memory subsets were obtained from only 8 patients and roughly 8 healthy donors, while naive and central memory subsets were obtained from all 28 donors. Results and caveats for the whole study, not just this receptor: In all four CD4+ subsets, TCRB CDR3 length was moderately but significantly shorter in type 1 diabetes patients. Because the HLA sub-analyses included only small numbers of individuals, any influence of HLA type on TCRB rearrangement was left unresolved. Naive, central memory and regulatory TCRB repertoires appeared to be more similar among patients than among healthy donors. Sequencing cDNA rather than genomic DNA could over-represent highly expressing activated cells, although activation and CD3 levels did not differ between groups. Shorter templates might have been favored by PCR, but patient and control samples were amplified and corrected together, so both groups would have been affected equally by any skew. Patients with type 1 diabetes made fewer insertions and deleted more nucleotides at VDJ recombination sites, implying thymic rearrangement abnormalities.

This clone was counted between two and nine times. The antigen this receptor binds is unknown. Base qualities are not provided; no much larger clone lies one nucleotide away. A single peripheral blood draw of approximately 110 mL on average was collected from each donor into heparinised tubes. A BD FACSAria II was used to sort naive, central memory, regulatory and stem cell-like memory CD4+ T cells with a panel that included CD45RO, CCR7, CD25, CD127, CD95 and CD27. Purity was above 98% for every sorted population. PBMCs were separated immediately by Lymphoprep density gradient centrifugation and were stained directly, without being cultured. To minimize batch effects, samples were stained and sorted in pairs, one healthy donor with one patient per experiment. CDR1 and CDR2 are drawn from the germline V gene (reference sequence): SGHNT, YYREEE. The CDR3 holds 13 amino acids from the cysteine to the phenylalanine. The sequence is cut down to CDR3 DNA, 39 bases in frame from base 1. V has 3 bases trimmed and J has 6 bases trimmed; junction bases matching no gene number 4.

The entire isolated RNA was reverse transcribed using the High Capacity cDNA Reverse Transcription Kit, and thus expressed TCRB transcripts were sequenced. Deep immunoSEQ sequencing was performed on naive, central memory and regulatory T cell samples, with an average of roughly 3.6 million total reads per sample. After sorted cells were lysed in RLT buffer, RNA was extracted with DNase-treated RNeasy Micro or Mini kits, with the choice depending on cell number. To prevent cross-contamination, each cell subset was processed individually, whereas patient and healthy donor samples were processed jointly. TCRB sequences were amplified from cDNA with the immunoSEQ multiplex PCR, producing 87-bp fragments spanning the CDR3 region. Amplicons were sequenced on the Illumina HiSeq platform. As for the original processing: PCR bias was computationally corrected using synthetic template baselines, reads within Hamming distance 2 were collapsed, and singletons that could not be merged were discarded. Reads were aligned against IMGT to assign V, D and J genes, CDR3 length and insertions or deletions at six rearrangement sites. Within each subset, clonotype counts were normalized to sorted cell number, and only after that were true diversity and Gini coefficients computed with the tcR R package. Repertoire sharing was quantified using the overlap coefficient calculated on TCRB nucleotide sequences. Out-of-frame TCRB sequences from naive cells were analyzed to stand in for the pre-selection repertoire. The clones in this table, taken by TCRdb from immuneACCESS, are in-frame only. Not every clone is retained; where verified, under half of the shortfall comes from an unresolved V gene, and the cause of the rest is unknown. V and J calls and clone size are as listed in that table; D and trimming were resolved from the DNA. A total of fewer than 250,000 clones appear in this sample, 9% to 10% of them only once. About 0.037% of the sample is taken by the ten largest.

The chain is encoded by TRBV5-4 joined to TRBJ1-2, with 8 bases matching TRBD1. Sequenced sample: naive CD4+ T cells from blood. Interpreted using the paper, the cell subset or site label stands for: true naive CD4+ T cells. The receptor was derived from a woman between 18 and 29 years old in good health. The DNA reads TGTGCCAGCAGCTCGGACAGGGCGCATGGCTACACCTTC. Its protein is CASSSDRAHGYTF.